The present T cell receptor (beta chain) was sequenced within a study of OX40 agonist ivuxolimab in advanced cancers. Study-level background: The diagnoses of dose-escalation patients were hepatocellular carcinoma, melanoma, renal cell or head and neck cancer. Study-level points and caveats: Also showing low normalized T-cell clonal expansion were some of the nonresponders. In the 0.1 to 3.0 mg/kg range, CD4+ and CD8+ blood T cells had expanded clonally by week 6.

Turning to this clone: Its specificity is unknown.

Only in-frame clones appear in the TCRdb table, and some are missing; sequencing was by immunoSEQ multiplex PCR. The table lists around 64,000 clones, 87% of them singletons. This CDR3 has 12 residues. V lost 1 base to trimming and J lost 9 bases, with 7 bases between them. Germline CDR1 and CDR2: SEHNR and FQNEAQ (reference sequence). Patients who had autoimmune disease history or got systemic immunosuppression were left out. This chain links TRBV7-9 with TRBJ2-1; the D is unclear. The sequences come from CD4+ or CD8+ T cells sorted from blood, collected in a trial of the OX40 agonist ivuxolimab. This clonotype was sampled from an adult with an advanced solid tumor such as melanoma, head and neck, liver or kidney cancer. CDR3: CASSLGLLEQFF. The CDR3 nucleotides are TGTGCCAGCAGCTTAGGTCTTCTTGAGCAGTTCTTC.